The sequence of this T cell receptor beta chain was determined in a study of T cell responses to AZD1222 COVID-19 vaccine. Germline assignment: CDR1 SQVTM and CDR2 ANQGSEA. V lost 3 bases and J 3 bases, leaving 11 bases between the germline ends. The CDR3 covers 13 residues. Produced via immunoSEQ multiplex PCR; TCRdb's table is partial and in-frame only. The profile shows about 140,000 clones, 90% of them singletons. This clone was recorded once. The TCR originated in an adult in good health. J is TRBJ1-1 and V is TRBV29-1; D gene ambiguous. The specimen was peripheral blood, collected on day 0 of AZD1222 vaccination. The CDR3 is CSVDGQADTEAFF. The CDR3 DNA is TGCAGCGTTGATGGGCAGGCCGACACTGAAGCTTTCTTT. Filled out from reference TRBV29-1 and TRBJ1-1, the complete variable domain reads SAVISQKPSRDICQRGTSLTIQCQVDSQVTMMFWYRQQPGQSLTLIATANQGSEATYESGFVIDKFPISRPNLTFSTLTVSNMSPEDSSIYLCSVDGQADTEAFFGQGTRLTVV.